This is a list of T cell receptor beta chains from one sample in a study of blood T cell repertoires in COVID-19. Produced via immunoSEQ multiplex PCR; TCRdb's table is partial and in-frame only. This sample has about 260,000 clones, with about 87% found just once. Material: PBMCs or T cells enriched from blood (not recorded which). Receptor source: a man in his fifties or sixties who had been exposed to COVID-19. Each CDR3 is given with its conserved first and last residue. D genes are given only for firm matches. Size values are once, few and many counts, or a class for expanded clones, and some rows have none.

J gene: TRBJ2-2
V gene: TRBV27
D gene: .
clone size: .
CDR3 DNA: TGTGCCAGCAGTCCCCAGACAGCAACGAACACCGGGGAGCTGTTTTTT
CDR3 protein: CASSPQTATNTGELFF

J gene: TRBJ1-4
V gene: TRBV9
D gene: TRBD1
clone size: .
CDR3 DNA: TGTGCCAGCAGTGTCCTGGGACAGCCAACTAATGAAAAACTGTTTTTT
CDR3 protein: CASSVLGQPTNEKLFF

J gene: TRBJ1-2
V gene: TRBV6-2/TRBV6-3
D gene: .
clone size: .
CDR3 DNA: TGTGCCAGCAGTCAGAGCTACCAGGGTTACACCTTC
CDR3 protein: CASSQSYQGYTF

J gene: TRBJ1-1
V gene: TRBV29-1
D gene: .
clone size: .
CDR3 DNA: TGCAGCGTTCGAAGAGGCTTGAACACTGAAGCTTTCTTT
CDR3 protein: CSVRRGLNTEAFF

J gene: TRBJ1-2
V gene: TRBV18
D gene: .
clone size: .
CDR3 DNA: TGTGCCAGCTCCCCAATGAAACAGGGATTCTATGGCTACACCTTC
CDR3 protein: CASSPMKQGFYGYTF

J gene: TRBJ1-1
V gene: TRBV14
D gene: .
clone size: .
CDR3 DNA: TGTGCCAGCAGCCAAACGAGGGTTGGCACTGAAGCTTTCTTT
CDR3 protein: CASSQTRVGTEAFF

J gene: TRBJ2-1
V gene: TRBV12-3/TRBV12-4
D gene: .
clone size: few
CDR3 DNA: TGTGCCAGCAGTCGGACACGACACAATGAGCAGTTCTTC
CDR3 protein: CASSRTRHNEQFF

J gene: TRBJ2-1
V gene: TRBV18
D gene: TRBD2
clone size: once
CDR3 DNA: TGTGCCAGCTCACCCTCGGGACTAGCTTACAATGAGCAGTTCTTC
CDR3 protein: CASSPSGLAYNEQFF

J gene: TRBJ2-1
V gene: TRBV11-3
D gene: .
clone size: once
CDR3 DNA: TGTGCCAGCAGCCCTTTAGGGGGATTCTACAATGAGCAGTTCTTC
CDR3 protein: CASSPLGGFYNEQFF

J gene: TRBJ2-7
V gene: TRBV28
D gene: TRBD1
clone size: once
CDR3 DNA: TGTGCCAGCTTTGCCGGGACAGCTAGTGGCGAGCAGTACTTC
CDR3 protein: CASFAGTASGEQYF

J gene: TRBJ1-2
V gene: TRBV28
D gene: .
clone size: once
CDR3 DNA: TGTGCCAGCAGTTTAACTACGGGAGACTACACCTTC
CDR3 protein: CASSLTTGDYTF

J gene: TRBJ2-1
V gene: TRBV7-2
D gene: .
clone size: .
CDR3 DNA: TGTGCCAGCAGCCCCTATCGGAATGAGCAGTTCTTC
CDR3 protein: CASSPYRNEQFF

J gene: TRBJ2-5
V gene: TRBV5-1
D gene: TRBD1
clone size: .
CDR3 DNA: TGCGCCAGCGGGCCCGGGACAGGGGAGACCCAGTACTTC
CDR3 protein: CASGPGTGETQYF

J gene: TRBJ1-1
V gene: TRBV19
D gene: .
clone size: .
CDR3 DNA: TGTGCCAGTCGTTCGGGGGGCACTGAAGCTTTCTTT
CDR3 protein: CASRSGGTEAFF

J gene: TRBJ1-1
V gene: TRBV5-4
D gene: TRBD1
clone size: .
CDR3 DNA: TGTGCCAGCAGCCTCGGACAGGGGAGAACAACTGAAGCTTTCTTT
CDR3 protein: CASSLGQGRTTEAFF

J gene: TRBJ1-5
V gene: TRBV12-5
D gene: .
clone size: .
CDR3 DNA: TGTGCTAGTGGTTTGGTTAGGGACGGGACATCAAATCAGCCCCAGCATTTT
CDR3 protein: CASGLVRDGTSNQPQHF

J gene: TRBJ1-1
V gene: TRBV5-1
D gene: .
clone size: .
CDR3 DNA: TGCGCCAGCAGCTTGGACATTTACACTGAAGCTTTCTTT
CDR3 protein: CASSLDIYTEAFF

J gene: TRBJ1-2
V gene: TRBV3-1/TRBV3-2
D gene: TRBD1
clone size: .
CDR3 DNA: TGTGCCAGCAGCCTAGGGACAGTGGATGGCTACACCTTC
CDR3 protein: CASSLGTVDGYTF

J gene: TRBJ2-1
V gene: TRBV19
D gene: .
clone size: .
CDR3 DNA: TGTGCCAGTAACCCCACTCCAGGGGTCTACAATGAGCAGTTCTTC
CDR3 protein: CASNPTPGVYNEQFF

J gene: TRBJ1-1
V gene: TRBV14
D gene: .
clone size: .
CDR3 DNA: TGTGCCAGCAGCCAAGAAAGGGGAGGGGAAGCTTTCTTT
CDR3 protein: CASSQERGGEAFF

J gene: TRBJ1-2
V gene: TRBV6-5
D gene: .
clone size: .
CDR3 DNA: TGTGCCAGCACTTACTCGGAGAGTAGCTATGGCTACACCTTC
CDR3 protein: CASTYSESSYGYTF

J gene: TRBJ1-2
V gene: TRBV4-2
D gene: .
clone size: .
CDR3 DNA: TGTGCCAGCAGCCAAGGTCAGGCGAACTATGGCTACACCTTC
CDR3 protein: CASSQGQANYGYTF

J gene: TRBJ1-3
V gene: TRBV5-5
D gene: .
clone size: .
CDR3 DNA: TGTGCCAGCAGCCCGCCGGGGGGGACGCAGGGAAACACCATATATTTT
CDR3 protein: CASSPPGGTQGNTIYF

J gene: TRBJ1-1
V gene: TRBV7-9
D gene: .
clone size: .
CDR3 DNA: TGTGCCAGCAGCTTCGGTTCGCCATTGAACACTGAAGCTTTCTTT
CDR3 protein: CASSFGSPLNTEAFF